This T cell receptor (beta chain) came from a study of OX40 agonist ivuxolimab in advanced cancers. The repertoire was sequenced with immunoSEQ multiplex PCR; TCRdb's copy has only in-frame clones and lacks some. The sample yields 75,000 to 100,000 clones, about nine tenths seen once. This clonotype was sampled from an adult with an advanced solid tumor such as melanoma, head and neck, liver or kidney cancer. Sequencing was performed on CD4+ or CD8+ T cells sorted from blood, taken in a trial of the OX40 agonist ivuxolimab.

The CDR3 spells CASSDERANPMRQFF. In DNA form, the CDR3 reads TGTGCCAGCAGTGACGAGCGGGCGAACCCAATGAGGCAGTTCTTC. The chain carries TRBV6-4 and TRBJ2-1; TRBD2 is a possible D gene (6 bases). V was pared by 2 bases and J by 12 bases, with 20 bases between. In germline, CDR1 is MRHNA, CDR2 SNTAGT. This CDR3 region has 15 residues.